A selection of T cell receptor beta chains follows, all from one sample in a study of T-cell reconstitution after alpha-beta-depleted transplantation in children. TCRdb ran MiXCR on the PCR reads and lists one entry per CDR3 protein. The sample records approximately 130,000 distinct CDR3 sequences, roughly 10% being singletons. Source: PBMCs, mostly from graft donor cells, taken 180 days after TCRalphabeta/CD19-depleted stem cell transplant. Receptors originate from a girl under three years old who had a stem cell transplant for combined immunodeficiency, so the T cells may come from the graft donor. CDR3s include the opening cysteine and the closing phenylalanine or tryptophan. Part of the rows lack a size; the others show once, few, many or a class for expanded clones.

cdr3_aa	v_call	j_call	clone_size
CASTFRTGFFSGNTIYF	TRBV6-5	TRBJ1-3	-
CSERDTSSTDTQYF	TRBV20-1	TRBJ2-3	-
CASSLQTTYGYTF	TRBV12-3/TRBV12-4	TRBJ1-2	few
CASGMSTSNYGFTF	TRBV5-5	TRBJ1-2	-
CASSYGTANSPLHF	TRBV6-5	TRBJ1-6	-
CASSPTGGIETQYF	TRBV7-2	TRBJ2-5	-
CASSYDGSLRGVFADNEQFF	TRBV6-2/TRBV6-3	TRBJ2-1	few
CASSLVRDTQYF	TRBV5-1	TRBJ2-3	many
CSARDRDPQRNYGYTF	TRBV20-1	TRBJ1-2	-
CSVETRFTGELFF	TRBV29-1	TRBJ2-2	-
CASSTGTGGGNTEAFF	TRBV12-3/TRBV12-4	TRBJ1-1	few
CSAPKGLAEYNEQFF	TRBV20-1	TRBJ2-1	-
CASSSRLAGAKNIQYF	TRBV7-3	TRBJ2-4	-
CASSPGQAFDQPQHF	TRBV11-2	TRBJ1-5	-
CASSRGGLTSYEQYF	TRBV7-6	TRBJ2-7	-
CSSDRAYGYTF	TRBV29-1	TRBJ1-2	few
CATSRDRGLAGREQYF	TRBV15	TRBJ2-7	-
CASSFGQGYQPQHF	TRBV12-3/TRBV12-4	TRBJ1-5	-
CSANRDGATEAFF	TRBV20-1	TRBJ1-1	-
CSAQDRGPFF	TRBV20-1	TRBJ1-2	-
CASSLQVGSYQPQHF	TRBV5-5	TRBJ1-5	-
CASSRTRQDQDTQYF	TRBV5-1	TRBJ2-5	few
CASSLWTDMREQYF	TRBV7-9	TRBJ2-7	few
CSVVPGPIETQYF	TRBV29-1	TRBJ2-5	few
CASSPVGITEAFF	TRBV18	TRBJ1-1	-
CASSYNRGYYGYTF	TRBV6-5	TRBJ1-2	-
CASSRQGGIGAFPGELFF	TRBV4-3	TRBJ2-2	-
CASSAGTSGSGRSYNEQFF	TRBV7-8	TRBJ2-1	few
CASSSGDFGAFF	TRBV12-3/TRBV12-4	TRBJ1-1	-
CSARDPRTGGYEQYF	TRBV20-1	TRBJ2-7	few
CASSNGQGSPYEQYF	TRBV12-3/TRBV12-4	TRBJ2-7	-
CASTWGGPEDTDTQYF	TRBV6-1	TRBJ2-3	few
CAGSPQGQHNEQFF	TRBV18	TRBJ2-1	-
CASTPARWGKNIQYF	TRBV5-1	TRBJ2-4	few
CASAYWGQSNTDTQYF	TRBV5-1	TRBJ2-3	many
CASSPWGSAYEQYF	TRBV12-3/TRBV12-4	TRBJ2-7	many
CASSLGPHNANTGELFF	TRBV7-2	TRBJ2-2	few
CSADPQRGGDEQFF	TRBV20-1	TRBJ2-1	few
CASSPLGGHEPYEQYF	TRBV3-1	TRBJ2-7	-
CSARDSDNEQFF	TRBV20-1	TRBJ2-1	-
CSARTTSGGYNEQFF	TRBV20-1	TRBJ2-1	few
CASSPPGLAGGPSVKYF	TRBV7-8	TRBJ2-3	few
CASSLGPIGYSNQPQHF	TRBV5-1	TRBJ1-5	few
CSARASGRVTGELFF	TRBV20-1	TRBJ2-2	few
CASSLVIGITDTQYF	TRBV28	TRBJ2-3	many
CSASGSRALSYEQYF	TRBV20-1	TRBJ2-7	-
CSARETGELFF	TRBV20-1	TRBJ2-2	few
CSARDIARYTSYEQYF	TRBV20-1	TRBJ2-7	few
CASSPRTSGGYEQYF	TRBV27	TRBJ2-7	few
CSARDGQLLLSPLHF	TRBV20-1	TRBJ1-6	-
CASSLGETSGGTDTQYF	TRBV5-1	TRBJ2-3	-
CASILSDTGNTIYF	TRBV7-8	TRBJ1-3	few
CASSIETPNTEAFF	TRBV5-1	TRBJ1-1	few
CASKPAGSTDTQYF	TRBV6-2/TRBV6-3	TRBJ2-3	many
CASSFQGETQYF	TRBV27	TRBJ2-5	-